This T cell receptor beta chain was sequenced in a study of blood T cells in healthy people across ages. Study-wide points: Aged donors had fewer naive CD4+ cells and lower diversity than long-lived donors. CMV status of donors was unknown, possibly confounding expanded clonotype changes. Naive T cell percentage and TCR beta diversity correlated strongly.

This clonotype was observed many times. The antigen remains undetermined. Per the germline V gene, CDR1 is KGHSH and CDR2 is LQKENI. Trimming stripped 2 bases from V and 0 bases from J, with 14 bases between. The length of the CDR3 is 16 residues. Extracted total RNA amounted to at least 5.5 micrograms for each sample. A second PCR of 7 to 11 cycles used a sample-barcoded 5' primer and a J-beta primer mix. TCRdb reanalysed the 5' RACE reads using MiXCR and keeps one entry per CDR3 protein. The repertoire holds fewer than 800,000 distinct CDR3 sequences, 32% seen once, with 15% to 17% in the top ten. Sequenced: blood. This chain links TRBV18 with TRBJ2-7; perhaps TRBD2 as D (5 bases). The clonotype originates from a woman of 80 years or more in good health. CDR3 in amino acids: CASSPEEAITSYEQYF. The CDR3 DNA follows: TGTGCCAGCTCACCAGAGGAGGCTATAACCTCCTACGAGCAGTACTTC.